Presented here are 28 T cell receptor beta chains from one specimen sequenced in a study of blood T cell repertoires in COVID-19. Here immunoSEQ multiplex PCR was the method, and the copy in TCRdb shows in-frame clones only, minus some. Of some 87,000 clones listed, roughly nine tenths are singletons. Sequencing was done on a sample of peripheral blood. These receptors originate from a woman aged 70-85 years with acute or convalescent COVID-19.

This CDR3 reads CASSYSGGGGQPQHF. In DNA, the CDR3 is TGTGCCAGCAGTTACTCGGGGGGGGGCGGACAGCCCCAGCATTTT. The chain couples TRBV6-5 to TRBJ1-5; perhaps TRBD1 as D (6 bases). The CDR3 consists of 15 residues. CDR1 MNHEY and CDR2 SVGAGI come from the germline V gene. V was trimmed by 0 bases and J by 7 bases, leaving 13 bases between them.

This rearrangement joins TRBV10-2 to TRBJ1-5; 9 bases line up with TRBD1. V gave up 3 bases and J gave up 0 bases; unmatched junction bases: 9. The germline CDR1 and CDR2 sequences are WSHSY and SAAADI. CDR3 size: 18 residues. The CDR3 protein is CASSDSGTGTYSNQPQHF. As DNA, the CDR3 is TGCGCCAGCAGTGATTCCGGGACAGGGACTTATAGCAATCAGCCCCAGCATTTT.

The CDR3 protein is CASIVTGDNSPLHF. DNA of the CDR3: TGTGCCAGCATTGTAACAGGGGATAATTCACCCCTCCACTTT. The chain carries TRBV6-5 and TRBJ1-6; TRBD1 matches 7 bases. The germline V gene has CDR1 MNHEY and CDR2 SVGAGI. V lost 7 bases to trimming and J lost 5 bases; unmatched junction nucleotides: 5. The CDR3 has 14 residues.

This chain links TRBV6-5 with TRBJ2-3, with D unclear. V was pared by 7 bases and J by 3 bases, with 5 bases between. This CDR3 comprises 11 residues. Per germline, CDR1 MNHEY and CDR2 SVGAGI. The CDR3: CASKRTDTQYF. In DNA, the CDR3 is TGTGCCAGCAAACGGACAGATACGCAGTATTTT.

The rearrangement links TRBV28 to TRBJ2-7; a possible D gene is TRBD2 (6 bases). Germline lookup yields CDR1 MDHEN and CDR2 SYDVKM. V shed 3 bases and J shed 5 bases, with 20 bases lying between them. There are 16 residues in the CDR3. CDR3 in amino acids: CASSFPSAGRLNEQYF. The CDR3 nucleotides read TGTGCCAGCAGTTTCCCCTCGGCGGGACGCTTGAACGAGCAGTACTTC.

The CDR3: CATSDYRASTDTQYF. The CDR3 region has the DNA TGTGCCACCAGTGATTACAGAGCCAGCACAGATACGCAGTATTTT. This chain joins TRBV24-1 and TRBJ2-3, with no clear D. CDR3 length: 15 amino acids. The germline V and J ends were trimmed by 2 bases and 0 bases, with 8 bases remaining between them. The germline V gene encodes CDR1 KGHDR and CDR2 SFDVKD.

The chain combines TRBV18 with TRBJ1-5; D is perhaps TRBD1 (6 bases). Germline-derived CDR1 and CDR2 are KGHSH and LQKENI. The V gene lost 6 bases and the J gene lost 3 bases, with 27 bases spanning the gap. This CDR3 region has 19 residues. The CDR3 coding sequence is TGTGCCAGCTCCCGTTGGACAGCGGCAAGTACCTTAGACAATCAGCCCCAGCATTTT. Its protein product is CASSRWTAASTLDNQPQHF.

The chain uses TRBV6-5 and TRBJ2-2; maybe TRBD2 (5 bases). CDR3 length: 15 residues. The germline gives CDR1 MNHEY, CDR2 SVGAGI. Trimming removed 0 bases at V and 7 bases at J, with 12 bases between. Written as DNA, the CDR3 is TGTGCCAGCAGTTACTCGACTACGAGAGGCGGGGAGCTGTTTTTT. It encodes CASSYSTTRGGELFF.

This chain joins TRBV7-8 and TRBJ2-7; D unclear. Germline assignment: CDR1 SGHVS and CDR2 FQNEAQ. The V end was cut by 5 bases, the J end by 0 bases, with 14 bases between. The CDR3 is 15 amino acids. In DNA, the CDR3 is TGTGCCAGCAGCCGCTTGGCACAAGTCTCCTACGAGCAGTACTTC. Translation: CASSRLAQVSYEQYF.

The chain employs TRBV18 and TRBJ2-3; 7 nucleotides agree with TRBD2. Germline lookup yields CDR1 KGHSH and CDR2 LQKENI. V shed 3 bases and J 3 bases; nucleotides not matched to a gene: 6. This CDR3 comprises 15 residues. The CDR3 DNA sequence: TGTGCCAGCTCACCTTTAGGCGGGGGAACAGATACGCAGTATTTT. Translation gives CASSPLGGGTDTQYF.

The rearrangement links TRBV28 to TRBJ2-5, with a possible D match to TRBD1 (6 bases). The CDR3 spans 15 residues. Germline lookup yields CDR1 MDHEN and CDR2 SYDVKM. The V end lost 5 bases, the J end lost 2 bases, and 15 bases lay between the germline ends. The CDR3 reads CASSLPGQDQETQYF. In DNA, the CDR3 is TGTGCCAGCAGTCTACCGGGACAAGATCAAGAGACCCAGTACTTC. The full variable domain, completed using reference TRBV28 and TRBJ2-5, is DVKVTQSSRYLVKRTGEKVFLECVQDMDHENMFWYRQDPGLGLRLIYFSYDVKMKEKGDIPEGYSVSREKKERFSLILESASTNQTSMYLCASSLPGQDQETQYFGPGTRLLVL.

The CDR3 DNA is TGTGCCAGCAGACCCGGACAGGCTAGCAATCAGCCCCAGCATTTT. Residues: CASRPGQASNQPQHF. This sequence joins TRBV2 and TRBJ1-5, with 7 positions matching TRBD1. The germline V gene encodes CDR1 SNHLY and CDR2 FYNNEI. The CDR3 extends over 15 amino acids. The V gene end was trimmed by 6 bases and the J gene end by 0 bases; junction bases not matched to a gene: 5. Combining the CDR3 with reference TRBV2 and TRBJ1-5 gives the whole variable domain EPEVTQTPSHQVTQMGQEVILRCVPISNHLYFYWYRQILGQKVEFLVSFYNNEISEKSEIFDDQFSVERPDGSNFTLKIRSTKLEDSAMYFCASRPGQASNQPQHFGDGTRLSIL.

The genes are TRBV11-2 and TRBJ2-7, with TRBD1 matching 7 bases. Germline assignment: CDR1 SGHAT and CDR2 FQNNGV. The CDR3 is 14 residues long. The ends lost 5 bases at V and 3 bases at J; junction bases unmatched: 7. The CDR3 protein is CASSRPGQYYEQYV. CDR3 sequence (DNA): TGTGCCAGCAGCAGACCGGGACAGTACTACGAGCAGTACGTC.

This clone was counted once. The CDR3 DNA reads as TGTGCCAGCATGGGGCCCATAAACTCTGGAAACACCATATATTTT. As protein: CASMGPINSGNTIYF. The V gene is TRBV28, the J gene TRBJ1-3; D is possibly TRBD1 (5 bases). From germline, CDR1 is MDHEN and CDR2 SYDVKM. V was cut by 7 bases and J by 0 bases, with 13 bases left in between. CDR3 length: 15 residues.

The chain carries TRBV3-1 (or the pseudogene TRBV3-2) and TRBJ2-2; the D gene is possibly TRBD2 (7 bases). The CDR3 is made up of 20 amino acids. V was cut by 1 base and J by 2 bases, with 23 bases left in between. Germline V CDR1 and CDR2: LGHDT, YNNKEL (reference sequence). As DNA, the CDR3 is TGTGCCAGCAGCCAAGCAGGGTTTTTGGGGGGGCCCGCCAACACCGGGGAGCTGTTTTTT. Its translation is CASSQAGFLGGPANTGELFF.

V is TRBV2 and J is TRBJ2-2, with 7 bases matching TRBD2. The CDR3 spans 16 residues. V shed 6 bases and J 6 bases; nucleotides not matched to a gene: 13. Germline V gene sequence: CDR1 SNHLY, CDR2 FYNNEI. Here the CDR3 reads CASSATGLEGSGELFF. CDR3 in DNA: TGTGCCAGCAGCGCCACAGGACTAGAAGGGTCCGGGGAGCTGTTTTTT.

The chain links TRBV4-1 to TRBJ2-1; TRBD2 aligns across 9 bases. V shed 4 bases, J shed 3 bases, and the junction held 7 bases outside the gene matches. This CDR3 contains 16 residues. Germline assignment: CDR1 MGHRA and CDR2 YSYEKL. CDR3 coding DNA: TGCGCCAGCAGCCCTACCTTAGCGGGGGTCTACAATGAGCAGTTCTTC. It is translated as CASSPTLAGVYNEQFF.

V gene TRBV18 combines with J gene TRBJ1-1; D is unresolved. Germline lookup yields CDR1 KGHSH and CDR2 LQKENI. This CDR3 contains 13 residues. V was clipped by 2 bases and J by 9 bases, with 13 bases between them. The DNA of the CDR3 is TGTGCCAGCTCACCAAGAGCGTACGATCAAGCTTTCTTT. This codes for CASSPRAYDQAFF.

The chain links TRBV5-1 to TRBJ2-7, with TRBD2 matching over 9 bases. Germline trimming cut 3 bases from V and 3 bases from J; bases unmatched to any gene: 4. Germline V gene data show CDR1 as SGHRS and CDR2 as YFSETQ. The CDR3 is 14 amino acids. This CDR3 reads CASSSGTSNYEQYF. In DNA form, the CDR3 reads TGCGCCAGCAGCTCCGGGACTAGCAACTACGAGCAGTACTTC.

The chain recombines TRBV10-1 with TRBJ2-3; no definite D call. The CDR3 runs to 12 residues. Trimming left V 0 bases short and J 7 bases short, with 5 bases between. Germline-derived CDR1 and CDR2 are WNHNN and SYGVQD (reference sequence). DNA of the CDR3: TGCGCCAGCAGTGAGTCGTACAATACGCAGTATTTT. It encodes CASSESYNTQYF.

In this sample, this clone turned up a few times. This chain joins TRBV5-1 and TRBJ1-1, with 9 bases matching TRBD1. CDR3 size: 15 residues. Germline V lookup: CDR1 SGHRS, CDR2 YFSETQ. V shed 2 bases and J 1 base; nucleotides not matched to a gene: 3. In DNA, the CDR3 is TGCGCCAGCAGCTTTAGGACAGGGGAGAACACTGAAGCTTTCTTT. As protein: CASSFRTGENTEAFF. The entire variable domain, with the rest obtained from reference TRBV5-1 and TRBJ1-1, is as follows: KAGVTQTPRYLIKTRGQQVTLSCSPISGHRSVSWYQQTPGQGLQFLFEYFSETQRNKGNFPGRFSGRQFSNSRSEMNVSTLELGDSALYLCASSFRTGENTEAFFGQGTRLTVV.

The rearrangement uses TRBV6-5 and TRBJ2-7; TRBD2 matches 7 bases. The germline CDR1 and CDR2 sequences are MNHEY and SVGAGI. This CDR3 is built from 14 residues. The J segment lost 7 bases and the V segment lost 8 bases, leaving 14 bases of the junction unmatched. CDR3 nucleotides: TGTGCCAGCCAATGGGAGGGGCCCGCGGGGGAGCAGTACGTC. As protein: CASQWEGPAGEQYV.

The genes are TRBV12-3 or TRBV12-4 and TRBJ1-2; D call uncertain. V lost 3 bases to trimming and J lost 4 bases, with 6 bases between them. This CDR3 is built from 12 residues. DNA for the CDR3: TGTGCCAGCAGTTTCGAGGGCTATGGCTACACCTTC. This translates into CASSFEGYGYTF.

This chain links TRBV11-2 with TRBJ1-1, with D unresolved. V dropped 1 base and J dropped 1 base, with 16 bases sitting between them. CDR3 length: 17 residues. Germline V gives CDR1 SGHAT, CDR2 FQNNGV. CDR3 sequence: CASSLGGKRVGNTEAFF. CDR3 coding DNA: TGTGCCAGCAGCTTAGGGGGAAAGCGGGTGGGGAACACTGAAGCTTTCTTT.

This clone was observed a single time. The CDR3 loop is CASSPRTGDTYEQYV. The CDR3 DNA is TGTGCCAGCTCACCAAGGACAGGTGACACCTACGAGCAGTACGTC. The chain has TRBV18 and TRBJ2-7, with 7 bases aligning to TRBD1. V lost 2 bases, J lost 2 bases, and 6 bases stayed unmatched. Germline V gene sequence: CDR1 KGHSH, CDR2 LQKENI. CDR3 length: 15 residues.

The chain recombines TRBV19 with TRBJ1-5; D is unclear. The CDR3 has 14 amino acids. The V end lost 2 bases, the J end lost 15 bases, and 20 bases lay between the germline ends. CDR1 is LNHDA, CDR2 SQIVND, per germline (reference sequence). The CDR3 protein is CASSIRGRPISPHF. The CDR3 DNA reads TGTGCCAGTAGTATAAGAGGGCGACCAATATCTCCGCATTTT.

The V gene is TRBV6-2 or TRBV6-3, the J gene TRBJ1-6; 8 positions match TRBD1. The germline gives CDR1 MNHEY, CDR2 SVGEGT. The junction had 7 bases not matched to a gene; V was cut back by 2 bases and J by 7 bases. The CDR3 totals 16 residues. Here the CDR3 reads CASSYDRGIVNSPLHF. CDR3 coding DNA: TGTGCCAGCAGTTACGACAGGGGTATCGTCAATTCACCCCTCCACTTT.

This chain connects TRBV27 to TRBJ2-7; 11 positions match TRBD2. CDR3 length: 15 amino acids. Germline V gene lookup returns CDR1 MNHEY and CDR2 SMNVEV (reference sequence). J gave up 0 bases and V 6 bases, and 4 bases lay outside the gene matches. CDR3 region: CASRPSGGPSYEQYF. DNA for the CDR3: TGTGCCAGCAGGCCTAGCGGGGGGCCCTCCTACGAGCAGTACTTC.